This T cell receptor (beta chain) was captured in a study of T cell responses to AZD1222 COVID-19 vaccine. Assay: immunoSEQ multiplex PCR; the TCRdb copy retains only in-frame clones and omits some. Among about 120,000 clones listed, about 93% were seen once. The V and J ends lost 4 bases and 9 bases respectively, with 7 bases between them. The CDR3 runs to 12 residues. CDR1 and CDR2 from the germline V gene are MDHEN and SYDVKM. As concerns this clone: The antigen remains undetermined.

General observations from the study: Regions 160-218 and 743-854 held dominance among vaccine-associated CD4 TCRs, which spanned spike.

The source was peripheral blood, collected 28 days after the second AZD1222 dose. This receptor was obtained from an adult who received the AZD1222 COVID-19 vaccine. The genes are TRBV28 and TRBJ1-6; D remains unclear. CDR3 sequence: CASSSSVSPLHF. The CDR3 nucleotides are TGTGCCAGCAGTTCGTCAGTTTCACCCCTCCACTTT.